A selection of T cell receptor beta chains follows, all from one sample in a study of blood T cell repertoires in COVID-19. TCRdb keeps only in-frame clones here, not all; method: immunoSEQ multiplex PCR. Among fewer than 400,000 clones, approximately 89% were seen once, and the ten largest hold 1.7%. The sequenced sample was PBMCs or T cells enriched from blood (not recorded which). The receptors derive from a woman between 25 and 40 years old who had recovered from COVID-19. Both conserved end residues are part of each CDR3. D genes are given only for firm matches. Some rows have no size entry. The others give once, few or many, or a class for an expanded clone.

clone size | D gene | J gene | V gene | CDR3 DNA | CDR3 protein
NA | NA | TRBJ2-1 | TRBV11-3 | TGTGCCAGCAGCCGGGGGAATGAGCAGTTCTTC | CASSRGNEQFF
NA | TRBD1 | TRBJ2-3 | TRBV6-5 | TGTGCCAGCCAGGACAGGGTCACAGATACGCAGTATTTT | CASQDRVTDTQYF
NA | TRBD2 | TRBJ2-5 | TRBV5-5 | TGTGCCAGCAGCTTGGTATTAGCGGGGGGGCCTGTCCAAGAGACCCAGTACTTC | CASSLVLAGGPVQETQYF
few | TRBD2 | TRBJ2-7 | TRBV6-5 | TGTGCCAGCAGTAACTACGGGACTAGGGAAACCTACGAGCAGTACTTC | CASSNYGTRETYEQYF
NA | TRBD1 | TRBJ1-5 | TRBV27 | TGTGCCAGCAGTTTATCAAAGACAGGGAGTCAGCCCCAGCATTTT | CASSLSKTGSQPQHF
NA | TRBD1 | TRBJ2-1 | TRBV6-1 | TGTGCCAGCAGTGGCAGGGGACAGGGCTACAATGAGCAGTTCTTC | CASSGRGQGYNEQFF
NA | NA | TRBJ2-7 | TRBV4-3 | TGCGCCAGCAGCCAAGATCGAGGGTTAGGCAGACTCTACGAGCAGTACTTC | CASSQDRGLGRLYEQYF
NA | TRBD2 | TRBJ2-3 | TRBV19 | TGTGCTACTGGACTAGCGGGAACAGATACGCAGTATTTT | CATGLAGTDTQYF
NA | NA | TRBJ2-7 | TRBV5-1 | TGCGCCAGCCGATTCAGCGGCGGCCCCTACGAGCAGTACTTC | CASRFSGGPYEQYF
NA | NA | TRBJ2-4 | TRBV6-5 | TGTGCCAGCAGTTTAGGACAGAAGCTAGCCAAAAACATTCAGTACTTC | CASSLGQKLAKNIQYF
once | NA | TRBJ2-7 | TRBV19 | TGTGCCAGTAGTATGTCGGGGGACAGTCATTTCTACGAGCAGTACTTC | CASSMSGDSHFYEQYF
NA | TRBD1 | TRBJ2-2 | TRBV7-9 | TGTGCCAGCAGCTTTAGGGTCAAGACAGGGCGGACCGGGGAGCTGTTTTTT | CASSFRVKTGRTGELFF
NA | NA | TRBJ2-3 | TRBV12-3/TRBV12-4 | TGTGCCAGCGGAACTAAGAGTGTTACGCAGTATTTT | CASGTKSVTQYF
NA | TRBD1 | TRBJ1-1 | TRBV6-2/TRBV6-3 | TGTGCCAGCAGTTACTCGGGACAGGGGGATTTTGGTGAAGCTTTCTTT | CASSYSGQGDFGEAFF
NA | NA | TRBJ2-7 | TRBV25-1 | TGTGCCAGCAGTGAATATGGGGGCCGCACCTACGAGCAGTACTTC | CASSEYGGRTYEQYF
NA | NA | TRBJ1-1 | TRBV7-2 | TGTGCCAGCAGCTTAGCAGGCTCAGGGGACACTGAAGCTTTCTTT | CASSLAGSGDTEAFF
NA | NA | TRBJ2-5 | TRBV9 | TGTGCCAGCAGCGATAGCAGGCGGGGCCGGATTGAGACCCAGTACTTC | CASSDSRRGRIETQYF
NA | NA | TRBJ2-3 | TRBV5-1 | TGCGCCAGCAGCTTGGAATCGGGGATCGATACGCAGTATTTT | CASSLESGIDTQYF
NA | TRBD2 | TRBJ2-3 | TRBV7-3 | TGTGCCAGCAGCTTAGTCCGGTTCTCTAGCGGGGGGGCTTGGGATACGCAGTATTTT | CASSLVRFSSGGAWDTQYF
NA | NA | TRBJ1-2 | TRBV5-1 | TGCGCCAGCAGCTTGGCTTCTCTCTATGGCTACACCTTC | CASSLASLYGYTF
NA | NA | TRBJ2-1 | TRBV7-9 | TGTGCCAGCAGCTTATTCCCAGGGTCTGAGCAGTTCTTC | CASSLFPGSEQFF
NA | NA | TRBJ1-2 | TRBV28 | TGTGCCAGCAGCCCCCATCAGGGTTATGGCTACACCTTC | CASSPHQGYGYTF
NA | NA | TRBJ2-3 | TRBV9 | TGTGCCAGCAGTGCCGGACAGAACCCCACAGATACGCAGTATTTT | CASSAGQNPTDTQYF
NA | TRBD1 | TRBJ2-1 | TRBV7-9 | TGTGCCAGCAGCGGAGACAGGGGGGTAGCAGCCTACAATGAGCAGTTCTTC | CASSGDRGVAAYNEQFF
once | TRBD1 | TRBJ2-3 | TRBV5-4 | TGTGCCAGCAGCCCTGGGACAGGGGGTAGAGATACGCAGTATTTT | CASSPGTGGRDTQYF
NA | NA | TRBJ2-3 | TRBV7-5 | TGTGCCAGAAGCACTACAGGGGACTCTAGCACAGATACGCAGTATTTT | CARSTTGDSSTDTQYF
NA | NA | TRBJ1-5 | TRBV6-2/TRBV6-3 | TGTGCCAGCAGTCTTACGGCGGGCGGCAATCAGCCCCAGCATTTT | CASSLTAGGNQPQHF
NA | TRBD1 | TRBJ1-4 | TRBV4-1 | TGCGCCAGCAGCCATTGGGACAGACCTGAAAAACTGTTTTTT | CASSHWDRPEKLFF
NA | TRBD2 | TRBJ2-7 | TRBV6-5 | TGTGCCAGCAGCCCCGGACTAGCGGGGATCTACGAGCAGTACTTC | CASSPGLAGIYEQYF
NA | TRBD1 | TRBJ1-3 | TRBV2 | TGTGCCATTGTTGACAGGGAAAACACCATATATTTT | CAIVDRENTIYF
NA | NA | TRBJ2-4 | TRBV16 | TGTGCCAGCAGCCACCCCCGTGGCCGGGGAGAAAACATTCAGTACTTC | CASSHPRGRGENIQYF
few | TRBD1 | TRBJ1-2 | TRBV6-5 | TGTGCCGTTGGACAGGGGTCAAATGTCTATGGCTACACCTTC | CAVGQGSNVYGYTF
few | NA | TRBJ1-1 | TRBV10-3 | TGTGCCAGCGGACATCAGAACACTGAAGCTTTCTTT | CASGHQNTEAFF
NA | TRBD1 | TRBJ1-3 | TRBV6-4 | TGTGCCAGCAGTCCGACAGGGAACACTGGAAACACCATATATTTT | CASSPTGNTGNTIYF
NA | NA | TRBJ1-2 | TRBV4-3 | TGCGCCAGCAGCCAACAAGAGGGGGTGATTGGAGGTGGCTACACCTTC | CASSQQEGVIGGGYTF
NA | NA | TRBJ2-7 | TRBV5-1 | TGCGCCAGCAGCTTAGGGGGAAACTACGAGCAGTACTTC | CASSLGGNYEQYF
few | TRBD1 | TRBJ2-2 | TRBV7-2 | TGTGCCAGCAGCACACAGGGGTCCGGGGAGCTGTTTTTT | CASSTQGSGELFF
NA | NA | TRBJ1-3 | TRBV7-2 | TGTGCCAGCCGTGAGGGTTTGGAAAACACCATATATTTT | CASREGLENTIYF
NA | NA | TRBJ2-1 | TRBV25-1 | TGTGCCAGCAGTCCTCTCACGGGGAGCTCCTACAATGAGCAGTTCTTC | CASSPLTGSSYNEQFF
NA | NA | TRBJ1-2 | TRBV10-3 | TGTGCCATCAGTGAGTCGTTCCCGGTAGGAGGTTTCAGTGGCTACACCTTC | CAISESFPVGGFSGYTF
NA | TRBD1 | TRBJ2-1 | TRBV19 | TGTGCCAGTAGTACACCGGGACAGGGGGCGGATGAGCAGTTCTTC | CASSTPGQGADEQFF
NA | TRBD2 | TRBJ2-1 | TRBV10-1 | TGCGCCAGCAGTGCCGGGACTAGCGGGAGCTCCTACAATGAGCAGTTCTTC | CASSAGTSGSSYNEQFF
NA | NA | TRBJ1-2 | TRBV30 | TGTGCCTGGACAGGCCTTGCCTCTGGCTACACCTTC | CAWTGLASGYTF
NA | TRBD1 | TRBJ1-2 | TRBV18 | TGTGCCAGCTCACCCATACAGGGGGCCCCTCTTAGCGGCTACACCTTC | CASSPIQGAPLSGYTF
NA | NA | TRBJ2-7 | TRBV4-1 | TGCGCCAGCAGCCAAGCGGGGGTCCCCTACGAGCAGTACTTC | CASSQAGVPYEQYF
NA | NA | TRBJ2-1 | TRBV4-2 | TGTGCCAGCAGCCAAGATCGTAATAGCTACAATGAGCAGTTCTTC | CASSQDRNSYNEQFF
NA | TRBD1 | TRBJ2-7 | TRBV3-1/TRBV3-2 | TGTGCCAGCAGCCAAACGGGACAGCCCTACGAGCAGTACTTC | CASSQTGQPYEQYF
NA | NA | TRBJ1-6 | TRBV5-1 | TGCGCCAGCAGCGCCTCAGGGTTCCCGAATTCACCCCTCCACTTT | CASSASGFPNSPLHF
NA | NA | TRBJ2-7 | TRBV10-3 | TGTGCCATCAGTGGAACAGGGAGCTCCTACGAGCAGTACTTC | CAISGTGSSYEQYF
NA | TRBD1 | TRBJ1-1 | TRBV19 | TGTGCCAGTAGTATCACGGGACAGACGAACACTGAAGCTTTCTTT | CASSITGQTNTEAFF
NA | TRBD1 | TRBJ1-4 | TRBV6-5 | TGTGCCAGCACGACAGGGGGCAGTGAGGGAAAACTGTTTTTT | CASTTGGSEGKLFF
NA | TRBD1 | TRBJ1-2 | TRBV6-1 | TGTGCCAGCAGTGAACAGGGGGCGTATAGTGGCTACACCTTC | CASSEQGAYSGYTF
many | TRBD1 | TRBJ1-2 | TRBV30 | TGTGCCTGCCTCTACAGGGGGTATGGCTACACCTTC | CACLYRGYGYTF
NA | TRBD2 | TRBJ2-2 | TRBV5-6 | TGTGCCAGCAGTTCGGGGGGATTCACCGGGGAGCTGTTTTTT | CASSSGGFTGELFF